This T cell receptor (beta chain) was retrieved from a study of blood T cell repertoires in COVID-19. Study-wide background: COVID-19 samples collected from the United States, Italy and Spain covered acute and convalescent phases. PBMCs, B-cell-depleted T cells, or T cells provided the cDNA or gDNA that made up the material.

Trimming removed 2 bases at V and 2 bases at J, with 11 bases between. Germline values: CDR1 LGHDT, CDR2 YNNKEL (reference sequence). This CDR3 has 15 amino acids. Participants spanned ages about 18 to 100 years and resided in roughly 22 US areas. Per the study methods: Amplifying reference gene primers gave estimates of nucleated cell counts. Clones were read by immunoSEQ multiplex PCR, and TCRdb kept only the in-frame ones, dropping some. The D gene and trimming were derived from the DNA, and the V and J assignments and clone size from that table. The sample includes 150,000 or so clones, around 80% of them seen just once.

The sequenced sample consisted of PBMCs or T cells enriched from blood (not recorded which). This TCR was sampled from a woman aged 50 to 65 in a cohort exposed to, infected with or recovered from COVID-19 (not recorded which). The chain combines TRBV3-1 (or the pseudogene TRBV3-2) with TRBJ2-3; tentatively, D is TRBD2 (5 bases). CDR3 loop: CASSQRGRPTDTQYF. As DNA, the CDR3 is TGTGCCAGCAGCCAAAGAGGGCGCCCCACAGATACGCAGTATTTT.